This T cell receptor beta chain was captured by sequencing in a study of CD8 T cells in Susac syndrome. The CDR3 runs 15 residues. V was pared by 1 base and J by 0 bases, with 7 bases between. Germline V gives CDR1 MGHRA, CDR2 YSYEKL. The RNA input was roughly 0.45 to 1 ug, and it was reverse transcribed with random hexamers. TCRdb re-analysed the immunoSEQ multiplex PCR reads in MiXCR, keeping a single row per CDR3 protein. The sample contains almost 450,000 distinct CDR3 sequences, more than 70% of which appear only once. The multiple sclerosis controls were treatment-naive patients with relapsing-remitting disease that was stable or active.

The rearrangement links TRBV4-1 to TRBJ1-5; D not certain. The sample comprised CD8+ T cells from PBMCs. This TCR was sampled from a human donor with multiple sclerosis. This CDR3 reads CASSQVLSSNQPQHF. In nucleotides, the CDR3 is TGCGCCAGCAGCCAAGTTCTCAGTAGCAATCAGCCCCAGCATTTT.